The 25 T cell receptor beta chains below come from one sample, sequenced in a study of cytomegalovirus exposure and HLA in healthy donors. The primer mix had 60 Vbeta and 13 Jbeta primers. Assay used: immunoSEQ multiplex PCR; TCRdb lists only in-frame clones, some missing. The top ten hold under 5.5% of the sample, which has under 150,000 clones, approximately 75% seen once. Sequences were obtained from PBMCs. These receptor sequences come from a middle-aged man in good health and CMV-seropositive.

This clone was recorded once. The DNA for the CDR3 is TGCAGCGTTGTAGGGAGGCAGTCTAACACTGAAGCTTTCTTT. Protein sequence: CSVVGRQSNTEAFF. The chain recombines TRBV29-1 with TRBJ1-1; D is ambiguous. The V end lost 4 bases, the J end lost 2 bases, and 14 bases lay between the germline ends. This CDR3 contains 14 residues. CDR1 SQVTM and CDR2 ANQGSEA come from the germline V gene.

The rearrangement links TRBV5-4 to TRBJ1-1; 12 bases are a match to TRBD1. The CDR3 sequence is 17 residues long. The germline gives CDR1 SGHNT, CDR2 YYREEE (reference sequence). The V gene end was trimmed by 0 bases and the J gene end by 4 bases; junction bases not matched to a gene: 7. The CDR3 spells CASSLGDRGRVGTEAFF. As DNA, the CDR3 is TGTGCCAGCAGCTTGGGGGACAGGGGGCGCGTGGGCACTGAAGCTTTCTTT.

This clone was seen only once. The CDR3 reads CASSLPRTGGGRAFF. The CDR3 bases are TGTGCCAGCAGCTTACCCCGGACAGGGGGAGGGAGAGCTTTCTTT. V gene TRBV11-2 combines with J gene TRBJ1-1; TRBD1 agrees at 10 bases. CDR1 and CDR2 from the germline V gene are SGHAT and FQNNGV. The CDR3 totals 15 residues. V was clipped by 2 bases and J by 10 bases; unmatched bases: 10.

The chain links TRBV4-2 to TRBJ2-1, with 9 bases matching TRBD2. V dropped 4 bases and J dropped 7; count of bases not matched to a gene: 11. CDR1 and CDR2 (germline): LGHNA, YNFKEQ. The CDR3 totals 16 residues. The CDR3 is CASSPPGGGAGNEQFF. The CDR3 nucleotides are TGTGCCAGCAGCCCCCCGGGCGGGGGGGCAGGGAATGAGCAGTTCTTC.

V is TRBV28 and J is TRBJ1-1; D is possibly TRBD1 (6 bases). This CDR3 is built from 17 residues. V lost 4 bases and J 1 base, leaving 19 bases between the germline ends. Germline values: CDR1 MDHEN, CDR2 SYDVKM. This CDR3 reads CASSSPRQASRNTEAFF. CDR3 in DNA: TGTGCCAGCAGTTCACCCAGACAGGCTTCGAGGAACACTGAAGCTTTCTTT.

This rearrangement joins TRBV6-5 to TRBJ1-5; 8 bases are shared with TRBD1. The V segment lost 5 bases and the J segment 3 bases; nucleotides outside the gene matches: 6. CDR1 MNHEY and CDR2 SVGAGI come from the germline V gene. The CDR3 sequence is 15 residues long. The CDR3 DNA follows: TGTGCCAGCAGTAGACAGGGGAAGGCCAATCAGCCCCAGCATTTT. It encodes CASSRQGKANQPQHF.

J is TRBJ2-5 and V is TRBV6-1; TRBD1 matches at 7 bases. Germline CDR1 and CDR2: MNHNS and SASEGT. V was pared by 4 bases and J by 2 bases, with 1 base of the junction left unmatched. The CDR3 sequence is 13 residues long. CDR3: CASSARGQETQYF. The CDR3 DNA is TGTGCCAGCAGTGCCAGGGGGCAAGAGACCCAGTACTTC.

The genes are TRBV6-6 and TRBJ1-2; D might be TRBD1 (6 bases). V lost 6 bases to trimming and J lost 0 bases, with 11 bases between them. The CDR3 runs 14 residues. From germline, CDR1 is MNHNY and CDR2 SVGAGI (reference sequence). The CDR3 sequence is CASSRTASNYGYTF. The DNA for the CDR3 is TGTGCCAGCAGCAGGACAGCCTCTAACTATGGCTACACCTTC.

V is TRBV19 and J is TRBJ2-3; D is undetermined. The CDR3 has 14 residues. CDR1 and CDR2 (germline): LNHDA, SQIVND (reference sequence). Trimming pared 3 bases from V and 1 base from J, leaving 8 bases between. This CDR3 is CASSIQFGTDTQYF. As DNA, the CDR3 is TGTGCCAGTAGTATCCAGTTTGGCACAGATACGCAGTATTTT.

The chain employs TRBV27 and TRBJ2-7; 10 positions agree with TRBD1. The CDR3 is made up of 17 amino acids. The V segment lost 5 bases and the J segment 1 base; nucleotides outside the gene matches: 11. Per germline, CDR1 MNHEY and CDR2 SMNVEV (reference sequence). CDR3 nucleotide sequence: TGTGCCAGCAGTACTTACTTCCGGGACAGGGGTTCCTACGAGCAGTACTTC. Protein sequence: CASSTYFRDRGSYEQYF.

The chain employs TRBV6-5 and TRBJ2-1; maybe TRBD2 (7 bases). This CDR3 is built from 16 residues. Trimming stripped 0 bases from V and 6 bases from J, with 15 bases between. In germline, CDR1 is MNHEY, CDR2 SVGAGI. The CDR3 DNA reads as TGTGCCAGCAGTTACTCGCTGCGGGGGCCATTCAATGAGCAGTTCTTC. Translation gives CASSYSLRGPFNEQFF.

The chain recombines TRBV18 with TRBJ2-3, with 9 positions matching TRBD2. Germline CDR1 KGHSH, CDR2 LQKENI. This CDR3 spans 17 amino acids. V gave up 0 bases and J gave up 1 base; unmatched junction bases: 5. CDR3 DNA: TGTGCCAGCTCACCACCCCGAGCGGGAGGTCGCACAGATACGCAGTATTTT. It translates to CASSPPRAGGRTDTQYF.

The rearrangement joins TRBV7-2 to TRBJ1-5; D uncertain. Germline V gives CDR1 SGHTA, CDR2 FQGNSA. Trimming stripped 4 bases from V and 8 bases from J, with 18 bases between. The CDR3 sequence is 15 residues long. The CDR3 DNA reads as TGTGCCAGCAGCTCCGGTATAATCTCGTTGGAGCCCCAGCATTTT. It encodes CASSSGIISLEPQHF. The whole variable domain, filled in from reference TRBV7-2 and TRBJ1-5, reads GAGVSQSPSNKVTEKGKDVELRCDPISGHTALYWYRQSLGQGLEFLIYFQGNSAPDKSGLPSDRFSAERTGGSVSTLTIQRTQQEDSAVYLCASSSGIISLEPQHFGDGTRLSIL.

CDR3 residues: CASSSRQATSGNTIYF. The CDR3 bases are TGTGCCAGCAGCTCAAGACAGGCGACCTCTGGAAACACCATATATTTT. This rearrangement joins TRBV5-4 to TRBJ1-3; TRBD1 might be the D (6 bases). The CDR3 spans 16 residues. Germline-derived CDR1 and CDR2 are SGHNT and YYREEE (reference sequence). The ends were cut back, 3 bases at V and 0 bases at J, with 13 bases in the middle.

The chain combines TRBV21-1 with TRBJ1-1; the table's D call, TRBD1, has no DNA check behind it. TRBV21-1 is assigned pseudogene status. This CDR3 comprises 16 residues. The CDR3 nucleotides read TGTGCCAGCAGCAAGACGACAGGGCCCCATTTTACTGAAGCTTTCTTT. This encodes CASSKTTGPHFTEAFF.

V and J are TRBV6-5 and TRBJ1-1; 7 positions agree with TRBD1. V was clipped by 4 bases and J by 0 bases; unmatched bases: 8. The CDR3 spans 16 residues. Germline CDR1 MNHEY, CDR2 SVGAGI. This CDR3 is CASSSYRDSMNTEAFF. The CDR3 DNA is TGTGCCAGCAGTTCATATCGGGACAGTATGAACACTGAAGCTTTCTTT.

V usage is TRBV9 and J usage is TRBJ2-2, with D perhaps TRBD2 (6 bases). The CDR3 runs to 17 residues. Germline CDR1 is SGDLS and CDR2 is YYNGEE. Trimming removed 4 bases from V and 7 bases from J, with 23 bases in between. CDR3 loop: CASSSPRRELQVGELFF. DNA of the CDR3: TGTGCCAGCAGCTCCCCCCGGCGGGAACTTCAGGTCGGGGAGCTGTTTTTT.

The chain couples TRBV7-9 to TRBJ1-5; 9 bases agree with TRBD1. Germline loops: CDR1 SEHNR, CDR2 FQNEAQ (reference sequence). V was pared by 5 bases and J by 0 bases, with 8 bases of the junction left unmatched. The CDR3 covers 17 residues. The CDR3 reads CASSPDRGLASNQPQHF. Written as DNA, the CDR3 is TGTGCCAGCAGCCCGGACAGGGGTCTGGCTAGCAATCAGCCCCAGCATTTT. Together with reference TRBV7-9 and TRBJ1-5, the CDR3 gives the full variable domain: DTGVSQNPRHKITKRGQNVTFRCDPISEHNRLYWYRQTLGQGPEFLTYFQNEAQLEKSRLLSDRFSAERPKGSFSTLEIQRTEQGDSAMYLCASSPDRGLASNQPQHFGDGTRLSIL.

J is TRBJ2-7 and V is TRBV6-1; D is ambiguous. The germline CDR1 and CDR2 sequences are MNHNS and SASEGT. The CDR3 has 15 residues. V gave up 0 bases and J gave up 3 bases, with 12 bases separating them. For the CDR3, the DNA is TGTGCCAGCAGTGAAGCGATTATGGCCCTCTACGAGCAGTACTTC. It is translated as CASSEAIMALYEQYF.

This chain connects TRBV7-8 to TRBJ1-1, with 7 nucleotides matching TRBD1. The CDR3 extends over 17 amino acids. CDR1 is SGHVS and CDR2 is FQNEAQ in the germline V gene. With V trimmed by 2 bases and J by 3 bases, 12 bases remained unmatched. The CDR3 DNA follows: TGTGCCAGCAGCTTAAAGGATAGGGGGCGCGTCCACACTGAAGCTTTCTTT. As protein: CASSLKDRGRVHTEAFF.

This clone was picked up one time. This CDR3 is CSAAGSGELFF. Here the CDR3 DNA reads TGCAGCGCCGCGGGTTCGGGGGAGCTGTTTTTT. V usage is TRBV29-1 and J usage is TRBJ2-2; perhaps TRBD2 as D (5 bases). Germline lookup yields CDR1 SQVTM and CDR2 ANQGSEA. The CDR3 consists of 11 residues. The V end was cut by 7 bases, the J end by 8 bases, with 11 bases between.

The gene calls are TRBV19 and TRBJ1-5; 8 bases are shared with TRBD1. After removal of 9 bases from V and 2 bases from J, the junction contained 6 bases not matched to a gene. Germline CDR1 and CDR2: LNHDA and SQIVND (reference sequence). The CDR3 is made up of 14 amino acids. The CDR3 nucleotides read TGTGCCAGCGACAGGGGAACCGGCAATCAGCCCCAGCATTTT. Translated, it gives CASDRGTGNQPQHF. The complete variable domain, with remaining parts taken from reference TRBV19 and TRBJ1-5, reads DGGITQSPKYLFRKEGQNVTLSCEQNLNHDAMYWYRQDPGQGLRLIYYSQIVNDFQKGDIAEGYSVSREKKESFPLTVTSAQKNPTAFYLCASDRGTGNQPQHFGDGTRLSIL.

The chain couples TRBV5-1 to TRBJ1-2, with 9 bases identical to TRBD1. The CDR3 is 14 amino acids. V dropped 4 bases and J dropped 2; count of bases not matched to a gene: 3. Germline loops: CDR1 SGHRS, CDR2 YFSETQ. CDR3 amino acids: CASSPGTGNYGYTF. The CDR3 region has the DNA TGCGCCAGCAGCCCTGGGACAGGGAACTATGGCTACACCTTC.

V usage is TRBV7-9 and J usage is TRBJ1-1; TRBD1 matches at 10 bases. The CDR3 has 14 amino acids. Germline assignment: CDR1 SEHNR and CDR2 FQNEAQ (reference sequence). V gave up 6 bases and J gave up 4 bases; unmatched junction bases: 5. The CDR3 DNA sequence: TGTGCCAGCAGTCGCGACAGGGGGCTCACTGAAGCTTTCTTT. Amino acid sequence: CASSRDRGLTEAFF.

The rearrangement uses TRBV7-6 and TRBJ2-7; 8 positions agree with TRBD1. The length of the CDR3 is 16 residues. Trimming took 4 bases from V and 2 from J; bases not matched to a gene: 10. Germline V gene sequence: CDR1 SGHVS, CDR2 FNYEAQ. The CDR3: CASSSPTQGATYEQYF. CDR3 bases: TGTGCCAGCAGCTCTCCAACGCAGGGGGCGACCTACGAGCAGTACTTC.